This T cell receptor beta chain comes out of a study of T-cell reconstitution after alpha-beta-depleted transplantation in children. Study results and limitations: The high TCRbeta diversity at day 60 in some patients came from surviving recipient T cells and thymic progenitors.

This clonotype was recorded at least ten times. Its antigen remains unknown. The CDR3 sequence is 13 residues long. From germline, CDR1 is MNHEY and CDR2 SVGAGI. J was trimmed by 5 bases and V by 8 bases; bases with no gene match: 4. Unique molecular identifiers tagged the TCRbeta library. TCRdb itself ran the PCR reads through MiXCR, one entry per CDR3 protein. The sample includes 440,000 or so distinct CDR3 sequences, about 40% seen only once; the top ten take roughly 27%. The source of this sequence is a girl aged 2 to 10 with aplastic anemia, due to receive a stem cell transplant. The J gene is TRBJ2-4, the V gene TRBV6-5; 9 nucleotides agree with TRBD1. The sequencing used PBMCs, collected before TCRalphabeta/CD19-depleted stem cell transplant. CDR3 bases: TGTGCCAGCTTTCGGACAGGGGAAAACATTCAGTACTTC. Residues: CASFRTGENIQYF.